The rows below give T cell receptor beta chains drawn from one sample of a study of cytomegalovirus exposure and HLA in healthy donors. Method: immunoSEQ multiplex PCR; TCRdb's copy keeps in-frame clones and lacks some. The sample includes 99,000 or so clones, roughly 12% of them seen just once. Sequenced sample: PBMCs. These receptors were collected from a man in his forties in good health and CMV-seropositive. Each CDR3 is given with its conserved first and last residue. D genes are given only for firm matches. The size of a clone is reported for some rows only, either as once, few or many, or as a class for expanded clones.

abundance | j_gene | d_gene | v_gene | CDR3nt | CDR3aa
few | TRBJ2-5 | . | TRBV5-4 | TGTGCCAGCAGCTTGGGCAGACAGAACCAAGAGACCCAGTACTTC | CASSLGRQNQETQYF
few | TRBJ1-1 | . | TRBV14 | TGTGCCAGCAGCCCGGGGGTCCACTACACTGAAGCTTTCTTT | CASSPGVHYTEAFF
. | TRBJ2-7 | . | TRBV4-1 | TGCGCCAGCAGCCAAGAGTGGAGGTTGTCCTACGAGCAGTACTTC | CASSQEWRLSYEQYF
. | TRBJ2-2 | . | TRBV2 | TGTGCCAGCAGTCGGACTGAGAACACCGGGGAGCTGTTTTTT | CASSRTENTGELFF
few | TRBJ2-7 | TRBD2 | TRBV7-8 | TGTGCCAGCAGCAACTTAGCGGGAGGGCTGGACGAGCAGTACTTC | CASSNLAGGLDEQYF
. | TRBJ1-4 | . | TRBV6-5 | TGTGCCAGCAGTTACGTTCCGTTTTCAACTAATGAAAAACTGTTTTTT | CASSYVPFSTNEKLFF
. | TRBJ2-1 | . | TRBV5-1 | TGCGCCAGCAGCTTTACCGGGAGCAATGTTATTCATGAGCAGTTCTTC | CASSFTGSNVIHEQFF
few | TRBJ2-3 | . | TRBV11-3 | TGTGCCAGCAGCTTCTCTCCGGGCACAGATACGCAGTATTTT | CASSFSPGTDTQYF
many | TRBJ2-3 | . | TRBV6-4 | TGTGCCAGCAGTGACCCGGGCGGGTCAGATACGCAGTATTTT | CASSDPGGSDTQYF
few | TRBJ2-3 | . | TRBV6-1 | TGTGCCAGCATCACGGGAATCGGGAGCACAGATACGCAGTATTTT | CASITGIGSTDTQYF
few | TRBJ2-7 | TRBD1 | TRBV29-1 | TGCAGCGTTACCGGGACAGGGGTAGTCGAGCAGTACTTC | CSVTGTGVVEQYF
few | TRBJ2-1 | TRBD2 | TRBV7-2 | TGTGCCATAGGACTAGCGGCCTACAATGAGCAGTTCTTC | CAIGLAAYNEQFF
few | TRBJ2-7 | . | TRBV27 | TGTGCCAGCAGTTTATTGGCGGCCACTCACGAGCAGTACTTC | CASSLLAATHEQYF
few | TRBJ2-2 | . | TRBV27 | TGTGCCAGCAGGATCAGTGCCGGGGAGCTGTTTTTT | CASRISAGELFF
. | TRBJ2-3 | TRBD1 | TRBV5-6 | TGTGCCAGCAGCACCATCGGACAGGCGTCTAGCACAGATACGCAGTATTTT | CASSTIGQASSTDTQYF
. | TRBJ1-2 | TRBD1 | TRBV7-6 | TGTGCCAGCAGCGCAGGGGATTACAGGGGTCGATATGGCTACACCTTC | CASSAGDYRGRYGYTF
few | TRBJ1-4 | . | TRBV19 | TGTGCCAGTAGAGGTGGGGGCTGGAGTGAAAAACTGTTTTTT | CASRGGGWSEKLFF
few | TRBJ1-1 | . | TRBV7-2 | TGTGCCAGCAGCTCCGGGACAACGAACACTGAAGCTTTCTTT | CASSSGTTNTEAFF
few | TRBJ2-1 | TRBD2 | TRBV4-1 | TGCGCCAGCAGCCAAGATCGGGGTAGCGGGAGGGTCAATGAGCAGTTCTTC | CASSQDRGSGRVNEQFF
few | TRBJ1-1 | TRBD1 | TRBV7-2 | TGTGCCAGCAGCACATACAGGGGGGGGCCCACTGAAGCTTTCTTT | CASSTYRGGPTEAFF
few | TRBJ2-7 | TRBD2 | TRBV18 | TGTGCCAGCTCACCACCAGCGGGAGGTGTCTACGAGCAGTACTTC | CASSPPAGGVYEQYF
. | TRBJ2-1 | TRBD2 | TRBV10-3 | TGTGCCATCAGTGACTTAGCGGGAGGGGGTAATGAGCAGTTCTTC | CAISDLAGGGNEQFF
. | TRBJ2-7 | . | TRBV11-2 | TGTGCCAGCAGCTTTCGGGGGTACGGCCACGAGCAGTACTTC | CASSFRGYGHEQYF
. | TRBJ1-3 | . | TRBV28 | TGTGCCAGCAGTTTCGTATCGGCGGGTCTCTCTGGAAACACCATATATTTT | CASSFVSAGLSGNTIYF
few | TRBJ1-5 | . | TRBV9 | TGTGCCAGCAGTCAATTCGAGAATCAGCCCCAGCATTTT | CASSQFENQPQHF
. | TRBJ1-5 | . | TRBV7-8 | TGTGCCAGCAGCGCCCGTCGGGGGAGTCAGCCCCAGCATTTT | CASSARRGSQPQHF
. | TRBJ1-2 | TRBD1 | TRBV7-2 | TGTGCCAGCAGCTACACGCCCCCCGACAGGGGTAGCTACACCTTC | CASSYTPPDRGSYTF
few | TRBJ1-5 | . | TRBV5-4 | TGTGCCAGCAGCGTTCAGGGACTTAGCAATCAGCCCCAGCATTTT | CASSVQGLSNQPQHF
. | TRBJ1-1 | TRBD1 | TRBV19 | TGTGCCAGTAGGTGGGACAGCATGGACACTGAAGCTTTCTTT | CASRWDSMDTEAFF
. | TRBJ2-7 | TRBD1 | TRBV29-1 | TGCAGCGTTGAAGATCTCTCAGGGGGAGTCGGCGAGCAGTACTTC | CSVEDLSGGVGEQYF
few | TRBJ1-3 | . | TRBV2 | TGTGCCAGCAGTGAAAATATGAACACCATATATTTT | CASSENMNTIYF
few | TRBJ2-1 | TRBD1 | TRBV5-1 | TGCGCCAGCAGCCGACAGGGGATAATCAATGAGCAGTTCTTC | CASSRQGIINEQFF
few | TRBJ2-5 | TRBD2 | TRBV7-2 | TGTGCCAGCAGCTCCAGACTAGCGGGCCAAGAGACCCAGTACTTC | CASSSRLAGQETQYF
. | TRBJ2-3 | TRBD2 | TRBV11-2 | TGTGCCAGCAGCCATCCAGGCGGGGGAAGGTACACAGATACGCAGTATTTT | CASSHPGGGRYTDTQYF
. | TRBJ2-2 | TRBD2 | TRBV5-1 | TGCGCCAGCAGCTTGGCGGTGCGGGAGGTCGTCACCGGGGAGCTGTTTTTT | CASSLAVREVVTGELFF
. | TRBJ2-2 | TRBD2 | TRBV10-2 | TGCGCCAGCAGTGAGCGACCGGGAGGGGAGACCGGGGAGCTGTTTTTT | CASSERPGGETGELFF
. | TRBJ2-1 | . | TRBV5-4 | TGTGCCAGCAGCGCCGGGAGCGGCTCCTACAATGAGCAGTTCTTC | CASSAGSGSYNEQFF
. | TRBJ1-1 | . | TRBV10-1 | TGCGCCAGCAGTGACCCAGGACAGCCGAACACTGAAGCTTTCTTT | CASSDPGQPNTEAFF
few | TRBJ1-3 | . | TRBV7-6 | TGTGCCAGCAGCTTAGGCCGGACAGTCTCTGGAAACACCATATATTTT | CASSLGRTVSGNTIYF
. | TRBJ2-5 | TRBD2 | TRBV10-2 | TGCGCCAGCACCGATACTAGCGGGACGCGTGGGACCCAGTACTTC | CASTDTSGTRGTQYF
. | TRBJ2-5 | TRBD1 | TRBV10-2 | TGCGCCAGCAGAAGACAGGGATTGGTGGGAGAGACCCAGTACTTC | CASRRQGLVGETQYF
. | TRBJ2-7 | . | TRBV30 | TGTGCCTGGGGTTACAAAGGGAGACGTAACGAGCAGTACTTC | CAWGYKGRRNEQYF
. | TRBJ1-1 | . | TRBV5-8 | TGTGCCAGCAGCCTAACAGGGACAAACACTGAAGCTTTCTTT | CASSLTGTNTEAFF
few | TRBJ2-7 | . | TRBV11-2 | TGTGCCAGCAGCTTAGGGGCTAGCGTAGGTACCTACGAGCAGTACTTC | CASSLGASVGTYEQYF
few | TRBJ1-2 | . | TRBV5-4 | TGTGCCAGCAGCTTGGTGGTGGAGAATGGCTACACCTTC | CASSLVVENGYTF
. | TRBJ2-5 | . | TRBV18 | TGTGCCAGCTCACCAGACGGCGGGGAGACCCAGTACTTC | CASSPDGGETQYF
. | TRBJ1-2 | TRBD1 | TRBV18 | TGTGCCAGCTCACCTGACAGGGGCTATGGCTACACCTTC | CASSPDRGYGYTF
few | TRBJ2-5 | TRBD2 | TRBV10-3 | TGTGCCATCAGTGCAGGCGGGAGCGCCATCCAAGAGACCCAGTACTTC | CAISAGGSAIQETQYF
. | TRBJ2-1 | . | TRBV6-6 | TGTGCCAGCCTCGGGATCAACAATGAGCAGTTCTTC | CASLGINNEQFF
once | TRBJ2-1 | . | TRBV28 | TGTGCCAGCAGTTTACGAGACAGAACCGTGCTTGAGCAGTTCTTC | CASSLRDRTVLEQFF
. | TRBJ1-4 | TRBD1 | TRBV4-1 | TGCGCCAGCAGGGGAACAGGGGGTTTGGAGAAACTGTTTTTT | CASRGTGGLEKLFF
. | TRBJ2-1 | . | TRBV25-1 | TGTGCCAGCATAGAACAGGGCTCCTACAATGAGCAGTTCTTC | CASIEQGSYNEQFF
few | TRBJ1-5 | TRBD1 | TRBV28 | TGTGCCAGCAGTCCCCTGGGACAGAATCAGCCCCAGCATTTT | CASSPLGQNQPQHF
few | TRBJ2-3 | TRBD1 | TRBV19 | TGTGCCAGTAGTACGACCGGGACAGCCACAGATACGCAGTATTTT | CASSTTGTATDTQYF
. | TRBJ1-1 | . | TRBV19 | TGTGCCAGTAGTACCGGACCGGGGGCTTTCTTT | CASSTGPGAFF
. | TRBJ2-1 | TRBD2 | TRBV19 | TGTGCCAGTAGTAGACTTGGACTAGCGGGAGGAGAATCATACAATGAGCAGTTCTTC | CASSRLGLAGGESYNEQFF
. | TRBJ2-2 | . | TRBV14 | TGTGCCAGCAGCCAAGGACTCGTAGGCCACCTCTCGAGTTACACCGGGGAGCTGTTTTTT | CASSQGLVGHLSSYTGELFF
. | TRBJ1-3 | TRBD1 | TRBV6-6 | TGTGCCAGTAGACAGGGGTCGAGAAACACCATATATTTT | CASRQGSRNTIYF
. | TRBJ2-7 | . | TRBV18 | TGTGCCAGCTCACGCGCCCCTGCGGGGGAGCAGTACTTC | CASSRAPAGEQYF
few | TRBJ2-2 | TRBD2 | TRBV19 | TGTGCCAGTAGTTGGGCCGGGGGGGCGAACACCGGGGAGCTGTTTTTT | CASSWAGGANTGELFF